Listed below are T cell receptor beta chains from one sample, sequenced in a study of CD8+ T cells in alopecia areata. TCRdb's copy holds only in-frame clones and misses some; the assay was immunoSEQ multiplex PCR. The sample includes over 150,000 clones, roughly 53% of them seen just once. The input for sequencing was CD8+ T cells sorted from blood, taken at week 24, from a patient treated with tofacitinib. The source is a human donor with alopecia areata. Each CDR3 is given with its conserved first and last residue. The D gene is left open where the match is weak. Expanded clones get a size class; other rows say once, few or many, or leave the size out.

v_gene	d_gene	abundance	j_gene	CDR3aa	CDR3nt
TRBV6-5	.	.	TRBJ1-6	CASTEHPTPLHF	TGTGCCAGCACGGAACACCCTACACCCCTCCACTTT
TRBV29-1	.	few	TRBJ2-7	CSVEGPDEQYF	TGCAGCGTTGAGGGACCGGACGAGCAGTACTTC
TRBV10-3	TRBD1	few	TRBJ1-2	CAIREWTGVNYGYTF	TGTGCCATCAGGGAATGGACAGGGGTTAACTATGGCTACACCTTC
TRBV5-6	.	few	TRBJ2-7	CASSLGRSYEQYF	TGTGCCAGCAGCCTGGGACGGAGCTACGAGCAGTACTTC
TRBV30	TRBD1	.	TRBJ2-7	CAWSTGVEQYF	TGTGCCTGGAGTACAGGGGTCGAGCAGTACTTC
TRBV30	TRBD1	.	TRBJ2-1	CAYYRGNEQFF	TGTGCCTATTACAGGGGCAATGAGCAGTTCTTC
TRBV13	.	.	TRBJ2-7	CASSYGQGLTLGEQYF	TGTGCCAGCAGCTACGGACAGGGACTAACGTTGGGCGAGCAGTACTTC
TRBV5-1	.	.	TRBJ2-2	CASSLIPGELFF	TGCGCCAGCAGCTTGATTCCCGGGGAGCTGTTTTTT
TRBV5-6	TRBD2	few	TRBJ2-7	CASSFGTSAYEQYF	TGTGCCAGCAGCTTCGGGACTAGTGCCTACGAGCAGTACTTC
TRBV19	.	few	TRBJ2-5	CASSIGGLGTQYF	TGTGCCAGTAGTATTGGGGGATTGGGGACCCAGTACTTC
TRBV4-1	TRBD1	.	TRBJ2-5	CASSQPRSGTGLGETQYF	TGCGCCAGCAGCCAGCCAAGAAGTGGGACAGGCTTAGGGGAGACCCAGTACTTC
TRBV29-1	TRBD1	.	TRBJ2-1	CSVEHRNRDSHSSYNEQFF	TGCAGCGTTGAGCATCGGAATCGGGACAGCCATAGCTCCTACAATGAGCAGTTCTTC
TRBV6-1	.	few	TRBJ2-5	CASHEGQYF	TGTGCCAGCCACGAGGGACAGTACTTC
TRBV29-1	TRBD1	few	TRBJ1-1	CSVAPGGSYTEAFF	TGCAGCGTTGCCCCAGGGGGGAGTTACACTGAAGCTTTCTTT
TRBV2	TRBD1	.	TRBJ2-7	CASIGQGYEQYF	TGTGCCAGCATAGGACAGGGCTACGAGCAGTACTTC
TRBV30	.	.	TRBJ2-2	CAWSDTGELFF	TGTGCCTGGAGTGATACCGGGGAGCTGTTTTTT
TRBV29-1	.	few	TRBJ1-2	CSVTPGTRDNGYTF	TGCAGCGTTACTCCCGGGACCAGGGATAATGGCTACACCTTC
TRBV13	TRBD1	.	TRBJ1-1	CASSLSGTGNTEAFF	TGTGCCAGCAGCTTATCTGGGACAGGGAACACTGAAGCTTTCTTT
TRBV29-1	.	.	TRBJ2-7	CSAGGLGTNTEQYF	TGCAGCGCCGGAGGGTTGGGAACAAACACCGAGCAGTACTTC
TRBV13	.	.	TRBJ1-6	CASSFGTGNSPLHF	TGTGCCAGCAGCTTCGGGACGGGAAATTCACCCCTCCACTTT
TRBV2	.	.	TRBJ2-2	CASRQKQGRKAGELFF	TGTGCCAGCAGACAAAAACAGGGGAGGAAGGCCGGGGAGCTGTTTTTT
TRBV9	.	few	TRBJ2-2	CASNVGDTGELFF	TGTGCCAGCAACGTCGGGGACACCGGGGAGCTGTTTTTT
TRBV7-9	.	.	TRBJ2-3	CASSLSPDTQYF	TGTGCCAGCAGCTTGTCCCCAGATACGCAGTATTTT
TRBV13	.	.	TRBJ1-2	CASSLGLAGDAYGYTF	TGTGCCAGCAGCTTAGGCCTGGCGGGAGATGCCTATGGCTACACCTTC
TRBV6-1	TRBD1	.	TRBJ1-5	CASSAGTGVNQPQHF	TGTGCCAGCAGTGCGGGGACAGGGGTCAATCAGCCCCAGCATTTT
TRBV27	.	.	TRBJ2-1	CASSLGGIHNEQFF	TGTGCCAGCTCCCTCGGAGGGATCCACAATGAGCAGTTCTTC
TRBV30	.	.	TRBJ2-6	CACLGSTAFYSGANVLTF	TGTGCCTGCCTGGGGTCGACAGCCTTCTATTCTGGGGCCAACGTCCTGACTTTC
TRBV5-4	.	.	TRBJ2-7	CASSYGRSYEQYF	TGTGCCAGCAGCTACGGCCGCTCCTACGAGCAGTACTTC
TRBV5-1	.	.	TRBJ2-4	CASSLVPGEGNIQYF	TGCGCCAGCAGCTTGGTTCCAGGGGAGGGAAACATTCAGTACTTC
TRBV19	.	.	TRBJ2-5	CASSTFQGQETQYF	TGTGCCAGTAGTACTTTCCAGGGGCAAGAGACCCAGTACTTC
TRBV30	TRBD1	.	TRBJ1-2	CACLRDSQMNGYTF	TGTGCCTGCCTCCGGGACAGTCAAATGAATGGCTACACCTTC
TRBV7-9	TRBD1	.	TRBJ1-1	CASSQRQGVTEAFF	TGTGCCAGCAGCCAGCGGCAGGGGGTGACTGAAGCTTTCTTT
TRBV27	TRBD2	.	TRBJ2-3	CASALAGRSDTQYF	TGTGCCAGCGCCCTAGCGGGGAGGTCAGATACGCAGTATTTT
TRBV4-1	TRBD1	few	TRBJ1-2	CASSPTGANYGYTF	TGCGCCAGCAGCCCGACAGGGGCTAACTATGGCTACACCTTC
TRBV27	.	few	TRBJ2-3	CASSSTGPVQYF	TGTGCCAGCAGTTCCACGGGACCGGTGCAGTATTTT
TRBV2	.	.	TRBJ1-2	CASSQFPENYGYTF	TGCGCCAGCAGCCAATTTCCAGAGAACTATGGCTACACCTTC
TRBV29-1	.	few	TRBJ2-1	CSVSPGGYSYNEQFF	TGCAGCGTCTCTCCTGGGGGGTACTCCTACAATGAGCAGTTCTTC
TRBV6-5	.	.	TRBJ1-1	CASSSATGLNTEAFF	TGTGCCAGCAGTTCCGCGACAGGATTGAACACTGAAGCTTTCTTT
TRBV2	TRBD1	few	TRBJ1-4	CASRGTENEKLFF	TGTGCCAGCAGAGGGACAGAAAATGAAAAACTGTTTTTT
TRBV10-2	TRBD2	.	TRBJ2-3	CASVGLAGSTDTQYF	TGCGCCAGCGTCGGACTAGCGGGGAGCACAGATACGCAGTATTTT
TRBV7-8	.	.	TRBJ2-5	CASSLRAVVETQYF	TGTGCCAGCAGCTTAAGGGCCGTGGTAGAGACCCAGTACTTC
TRBV14	.	.	TRBJ1-2	CASSQGAGYTF	TGTGCCAGCAGCCAAGGGGCTGGCTACACCTTC
TRBV7-9	.	.	TRBJ1-2	CASRSGTGYGYTF	TGTGCCAGCAGATCTGGGACGGGCTATGGCTACACCTTC
TRBV29-1	TRBD1	.	TRBJ1-2	CSVDARTGGTTNYGYTF	TGCAGCGTTGACGCAAGGACAGGGGGCACTACTAACTATGGCTACACCTTC
TRBV29-1	.	few	TRBJ2-5	CSVPWSPLQETQYF	TGCAGCGTTCCCTGGTCACCCCTCCAAGAGACCCAGTACTTC
TRBV9	TRBD1	.	TRBJ1-5	CASSVGGTGNQPQHF	TGTGCCAGCAGCGTAGGGGGGACAGGGAATCAGCCCCAGCATTTT
TRBV30	.	once	TRBJ2-7	CAWSEVSYEQYF	TGTGCCTGGAGTGAGGTTTCCTACGAGCAGTACTTC
TRBV13	TRBD1	.	TRBJ2-5	CASSLATGGQETQYF	TGTGCCAGCAGCTTAGCGACAGGGGGGCAAGAGACCCAGTACTTC
TRBV7-9	.	few	TRBJ2-5	CASSLGQETQYF	TGTGCCAGCAGCTTGGGGCAAGAGACCCAGTACTTC
TRBV27	.	.	TRBJ2-3	CASRTAGTDTQYF	TGTGCCAGCAGGACCGCGGGCACAGATACGCAGTATTTT
TRBV2	.	few	TRBJ2-2	CASSESGARTGELFF	TGTGCCAGCAGTGAATCGGGGGCTCGCACCGGGGAGCTGTTTTTT
TRBV30	.	.	TRBJ1-6	CAWRPGPTSSPLHF	TGTGCCTGGAGGCCGGGACCCACAAGTTCACCCCTCCACTTT
TRBV27	.	few	TRBJ2-7	CASSLSPGVAYEQYF	TGTGCCAGCAGTTTATCCCCCGGCGTGGCCTACGAGCAGTACTTC
TRBV13	.	.	TRBJ2-3	CASSLKELGIRGVTQYF	TGTGCCAGCAGCTTAAAAGAATTGGGGATCCGAGGTGTGACGCAGTATTTT
TRBV2	.	.	TRBJ2-6	CARIGEGAGANVLTF	TGTGCCAGGATCGGGGAAGGTGCGGGGGCCAACGTCCTGACTTTC
TRBV4-1	TRBD1	.	TRBJ2-3	CASSQAPRQGKSDTQYF	TGCGCCAGCAGCCAAGCCCCGAGACAGGGGAAGAGTGATACGCAGTATTTT
TRBV19	TRBD1	once	TRBJ2-1	CASSIWTGIRDEQFF	TGTGCCAGTAGTATCTGGACAGGGATTAGGGATGAGCAGTTCTTC
TRBV11-2	TRBD1	.	TRBJ1-2	CASSLGQGGGYTF	TGTGCCAGCAGCTTAGGACAGGGTGGGGGCTACACCTTC
TRBV7-9	TRBD1	.	TRBJ2-5	CASSAPRQGIETQYF	TGTGCCAGCAGCGCCCCAAGACAGGGAATAGAGACCCAGTACTTC